These 24 T cell receptor beta chains were all obtained from the same sample, sequenced in a study of vaccination and CD4 T cells after COVID-19 (dated by TCRdb to the early 2020s). Library preparation used PCR. Instrument on record: Illumina iSeq 100. DNA from cultured CD4+ T cells was subjected to TCR sequencing with the Oncomine TCR Beta short-read assay at the Johns Hopkins FTIC core. The public sequencing data were trimmed at Q25 with fastp and processed into clonotypes with MiXCR by TCRdb, which kept only in-frame beta chains. Every CDR3 protein is listed once, alongside the most common genes and DNA of its rows. The sample has thousands of distinct CDR3 sequences on record, nearly 70% of them singletons. Approximately 45% of the sample rests with the top ten. These TCRs are of unknown antigen specificity. The sample's treatment or condition label is to be understood as: roughly 11-day PBMC culture with coronavirus spike peptide pools or control peptides (ViraFEST assay).

The sample taken for sequencing was CD4+ T cells from blood, cultured in vitro. Every receptor here comes from a human donor who had recovered from COVID-19.

This clonotype ranks as medium-sized (0.01 to 0.1%). V gene TRBV20-1 combines with J gene TRBJ1-2; weak D call: TRBD1 (6 bases). The V gene lost 1 base and the J gene lost 0 bases, with 9 bases spanning the gap. This CDR3 spans 14 amino acids. CDR1 is DFQATT, CDR2 SNEGSKA, per germline (reference sequence). The CDR3 DNA sequence: TGCAGTGCTAGAGGAGGGGGGGCTAACTATGGCTACACCTTC. Translated: CSARGGGANYGYTF.

The V call is TRBV7-2, the J call TRBJ1-1; D perhaps matches TRBD1 (5 bases). Trimming left V 1 base short and J 7 bases short, with 10 bases between. This CDR3 is built from 13 residues. CDR1 is SGHTA, CDR2 FQGNSA, per germline. CDR3 nucleotides: TGTGCCAGCAGCTTAGTGTGGGGCCGTGAAGCTTTCTTT. Translation gives CASSLVWGREAFF.

The sample holds a few counts of this clonotype. This chain joins TRBV7-2 and TRBJ1-2, with a possible D match to TRBD1 (6 bases). Per the germline V gene, CDR1 is SGHTA and CDR2 is FQGNSA. This CDR3 has 15 residues. The V end lost 5 bases, the J end lost 7 bases, and 20 bases lay between the germline ends. The CDR3 loop is CASSAQGQFSAGYTF. The CDR3 DNA reads as TGTGCCAGCAGCGCACAGGGCCAATTTTCGGCTGGCTACACCTTC.

This chain uses TRBV3-1 with TRBJ2-5; D may be TRBD1 or TRBD2 (5 bases each). The CDR3 sequence is 14 residues long. V was trimmed by 5 bases and J by 1 base, leaving 11 bases between them. The germline V gene encodes CDR1 LGHDT and CDR2 YNNKEL (reference sequence). CDR3 coding DNA: TGTGCCAGCAGCTACGGGACGAGCCAAGAGACCCAGTACTTC. Encoded protein: CASSYGTSQETQYF.

This clonotype was detected a few times. J is TRBJ1-5 and V is TRBV15; 9 bases align to TRBD1. This CDR3 is built from 16 residues. Per germline, CDR1 LNHNV and CDR2 YYDKDF (reference sequence). Trimming took 3 bases from V and 5 from J; bases not matched to a gene: 8. This CDR3 is CATSRGGTGYDQPQHF. The CDR3 coding sequence is TGTGCCACCAGCAGGGGGGGGACAGGGTACGATCAGCCCCAGCATTTT.

The chain employs TRBV2 and TRBJ2-5, with D perhaps matching TRBD1 (8 bases). CDR1 and CDR2 from the germline V gene are SNHLY and FYNNEI. CDR3 length: 12 amino acids. Trimming shortened V by 8 bases and J by 4 bases, and 11 bases separated the two germline ends. CDR3 bases: TGTGCCAGCTACAGGGGGGGAGAGACCCAGTACTTC. Translating it yields CASYRGGETQYF.

The CDR3 sequence: CASSLNSGQETQYF. The CDR3 bases are TGTGCCAGCAGCTTGAACAGCGGCCAAGAGACCCAGTACTTC. The chain employs TRBV7-2 and TRBJ2-5; tentative D call: TRBD2 (5 bases). CDR1 and CDR2 (germline): SGHTA, FQGNSA. The CDR3 sequence is 14 residues long. Trimming removed 3 bases at V and 1 base at J, with 9 bases between.

This clonotype was counted a single time. The chain carries TRBV2 and TRBJ1-2; D call uncertain. Trimming took off 7 bases at V and 6 bases at J, with 12 bases between the two ends. Germline loops: CDR1 SNHLY, CDR2 FYNNEI. This CDR3 spans 12 amino acids. As DNA, the CDR3 is TGTGCCAGCACGACATCCCGGGATGGCTACACCTTC. It specifies CASTTSRDGYTF.

The chain carries TRBV15 and TRBJ2-7; TRBD2 matches 14 bases. Trimming took 0 bases from V and 5 from J; bases not matched to a gene: 0. The CDR3 extends over 15 amino acids. The germline V gene encodes CDR1 LNHNV and CDR2 YYDKDF (reference sequence). The CDR3 sequence: CATSREGLAGDEQYF. In DNA, the CDR3 is TGTGCCACCAGCAGAGAGGGACTAGCGGGAGACGAGCAGTACTTC.

There are a few counts of this clonotype. The chain uses TRBV20-1 and TRBJ1-5; no clear D gene. This CDR3 is 13 amino acids long. Germline CDR1 DFQATT, CDR2 SNEGSKA (reference sequence). With 6 bases removed from V and 2 bases from J, the gap between germline ends came to 11 bases. The CDR3 nucleotides read TGCAGTGCGGTGAGGGATCGCAATCAGCCCCAGCATTTT. As protein: CSAVRDRNQPQHF.

The sample holds one count of this clonotype. The chain is built from TRBV19 and TRBJ1-2, with 9 bases that match TRBD1. This CDR3 region has 14 residues. V gave up 3 bases and J gave up 4 bases; unmatched junction bases: 3. Germline-derived CDR1 and CDR2 are LNHDA and SQIVND (reference sequence). DNA of the CDR3: TGTGCCAGTAGTATTAGGGGACAGGGCTATGGCTACACCTTC. Protein: CASSIRGQGYGYTF.

The chain has TRBV12-3 or TRBV12-4 and TRBJ2-7; 7 bases line up with TRBD1. This CDR3 spans 16 amino acids. Trimming took 6 bases from V and 3 from J; bases not matched to a gene: 14. CDR3 nucleotides: TGTGCCAGCAGCCCAGGCGGGTCAGGGGGAAGCTACGAGCAGTACTTC. Its translation is CASSPGGSGGSYEQYF.

This chain links TRBV7-3 with TRBJ2-3; D unclear. The CDR3 has 16 residues. From germline, CDR1 is SGHTA and CDR2 FQGTGA. Trimming removed 5 bases at V and 0 bases at J, with 15 bases between. Here the CDR3 reads CASSQERLSSTDTQYF. The CDR3, as DNA: TGTGCCAGCAGCCAGGAGAGACTTTCTAGCACAGATACGCAGTATTTT.

Note on this clonotype: Its ends do not fully match the called genes, so a read error is possible. The genes are TRBV7-2 and TRBJ2-6; D is undetermined. Germline assignment: CDR1 SGHTA and CDR2 FQGNSA. The CDR3 contains 14 residues. CDR3 DNA: TGTGCCAGCAGCTTAGCCTCGAACAGCCGATTAACGTCTTTC. Protein sequence: CASSLASNSRLTSF.

The chain uses TRBV6-5 and TRBJ1-2, with 11 bases identical to TRBD1. V gave up 8 bases and J gave up 3 bases; unmatched junction bases: 8. Germline CDR1 and CDR2: MNHEY and SVGAGI. There are 15 residues in the CDR3. CDR3 residues: CASGWTGGADYGYTF. For the CDR3, the DNA is TGTGCCAGCGGTTGGACAGGGGGCGCCGACTATGGCTACACCTTC.

V and J are TRBV20-1 and TRBJ1-6; TRBD1 aligns across 11 bases. CDR1 and CDR2 from the germline V gene are DFQATT and SNEGSKA (reference sequence). Unmatched junction bases numbered 5, after V lost 5 bases and J lost 5 bases. There are 15 residues in the CDR3. CDR3 sequence: CSAERGQGDNSPLHF. CDR3 bases: TGCAGTGCTGAGAGGGGACAGGGGGATAATTCACCCCTCCACTTT.

J is TRBJ2-5 and V is TRBV29-1; D uncertain. CDR1 SQVTM and CDR2 ANQGSEA come from the germline V gene. This CDR3 is 13 amino acids long. The V and J ends lost 4 bases and 4 bases respectively, with 13 bases between them. The CDR3 DNA reads TGCAGCGTTGGGCAACAGACTGGAGAGACCCAGTACTTC. The encoded protein is CSVGQQTGETQYF.

As DNA, the CDR3 is TGCAGTGCTAGAGCCAGACAGAGCCGCGGATCACCCCTCCACTTT. Its protein product is CSARARQSRGSPLHF. The genes are TRBV20-1 and TRBJ1-6, with a tentative D call TRBD1 (5 bases). Trimming took off 1 base at V and 10 bases at J, with 17 bases between the two ends. Germline V gene lookup returns CDR1 DFQATT and CDR2 SNEGSKA (reference sequence). The CDR3 sequence is 15 residues long.

This chain connects TRBV7-2 to TRBJ1-1; D unclear. The germline V gene encodes CDR1 SGHTA and CDR2 FQGNSA. V was pared by 5 bases and J by 1 base, with 14 bases between. The CDR3 length is 15 residues. CDR3 loop: CASSRGVLRNTEAFF. The CDR3 DNA is TGTGCCAGCAGCCGCGGGGTTTTAAGGAACACTGAAGCTTTCTTT. Combining the CDR3 with reference TRBV7-2 and TRBJ1-1 gives the whole variable domain GAGVSQSPSNKVTEKGKDVELRCDPISGHTALYWYRQSLGQGLEFLIYFQGNSAPDKSGLPSDRFSAERTGGSVSTLTIQRTQQEDSAVYLCASSRGVLRNTEAFFGQGTRLTVV.

This chain joins TRBV7-9 and TRBJ1-1; D is unclear. V lost 2 bases and J 10 bases, leaving 14 bases between the germline ends. CDR1 SEHNR and CDR2 FQNEAQ come from the germline V gene (reference sequence). The CDR3 is 13 amino acids. CDR3 in DNA: TGTGCCAGCAGCTTAAAGGACCCGTTGAGAGCTTTCTTT. Its translation: CASSLKDPLRAFF.

Sample share makes this clonotype medium-sized. V gene TRBV27 combines with J gene TRBJ2-7; TRBD1 matches at 8 bases. Germline values: CDR1 MNHEY, CDR2 SMNVEV (reference sequence). J gave up 6 bases and V 8 bases, and 15 bases lay outside the gene matches. The CDR3 extends over 15 amino acids. CDR3 sequence reads: CASGVRQGSSGEQYF. CDR3 DNA sequence: TGTGCCAGCGGTGTCCGACAGGGGAGCTCGGGCGAGCAGTACTTC.

The chain couples TRBV24-1 to TRBJ2-5; 14 positions agree with TRBD2. The CDR3 runs 17 residues. Germline assignment: CDR1 KGHDR and CDR2 SFDVKD. Losses at the gene ends were 2 bases for V and 4 bases for J; bases not matched to a gene: 5. CDR3: CATSDSGLAGARETQYF. The CDR3, as DNA: TGTGCCACCAGTGATTCGGGACTAGCGGGAGCTCGAGAGACCCAGTACTTC.

DNA of the CDR3: TGCAGTGCTGAATCCCTTAGCGGGAGCCCAGATACGCAGTATTTT. It specifies CSAESLSGSPDTQYF. The rearrangement links TRBV20-1 to TRBJ2-3; 9 nucleotides line up with TRBD2. V dropped 5 bases and J dropped 4; count of bases not matched to a gene: 10. Looked up from germline, CDR1 is DFQATT and CDR2 is SNEGSKA (reference sequence). The CDR3 runs 15 residues.

V is TRBV7-2 and J is TRBJ1-5; no clear D. V lost 3 bases and J 6 bases, leaving 6 bases between the germline ends. The CDR3 contains 12 residues. The germline V gene has CDR1 SGHTA and CDR2 FQGNSA. CDR3 protein: CASSLLGQPQHF. In nucleotides, the CDR3 is TGTGCCAGCAGCTTGTTGGGTCAGCCCCAGCATTTT.